The entry that follows covers one T cell receptor beta chain sequence. Its antigen remains unidentified. Here immunoSEQ multiplex PCR was the method, and the copy in TCRdb shows in-frame clones only, minus some. Of over 40,000 clones detected, 85% to 90% appear once; the ten largest clones hold approximately 1.5%. Sample time point: week 35, safety follow-up. Doses consisted of 300 ug of mutant IDH1 20-mer peptide each, paired with topical imiquimod. Patients, over weeks 1, 3, 5, 7, 11, 15, 19 and 23, received a total of eight vaccinations. The sample belongs to a study of a mutant IDH1 vaccine in newly diagnosed glioma. Study-wide background: Of treated patients, approximately 60% were men and about 38% women, averaging around 40 years. The study held visit V12 at week 35 and visit V13 at week 47.

This CDR3 contains 15 residues. V lost 6 bases to trimming and J lost 3 bases, with 12 bases between them. The germline V gene has CDR1 MDHEN and CDR2 SYDVKM. The V and J genes are TRBV28 and TRBJ2-6; perhaps TRBD1 as D (6 bases). This sample comprised PBMCs, obtained from a glioma patient whose treatment included an IDH1 peptide vaccine. This sequence originates from a man aged 40-50 years with glioma. CDR3 sequence reads: CASSYPGVGANVLTF. CDR3 bases: TGTGCCAGCAGCTATCCAGGGGTTGGGGCCAACGTCCTGACTTTC.